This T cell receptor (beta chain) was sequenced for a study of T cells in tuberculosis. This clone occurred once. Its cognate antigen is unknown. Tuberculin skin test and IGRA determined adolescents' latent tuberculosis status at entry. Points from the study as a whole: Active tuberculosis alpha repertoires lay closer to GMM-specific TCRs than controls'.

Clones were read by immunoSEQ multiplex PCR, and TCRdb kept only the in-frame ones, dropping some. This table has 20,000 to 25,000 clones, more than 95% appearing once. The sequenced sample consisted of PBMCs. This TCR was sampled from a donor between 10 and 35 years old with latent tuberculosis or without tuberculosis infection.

In DNA form, the CDR3 reads TGTGCCAGCTCACGCAGACAGGGGTTCGAGCAGTACTTC. Protein: CASSRRQGFEQYF. This chain uses TRBV18 with TRBJ2-7; TRBD1 agrees at 8 bases. V lost 4 bases, J lost 6 bases, and 5 bases stayed unmatched. The CDR3 covers 13 residues. Germline V gene sequence: CDR1 KGHSH, CDR2 LQKENI.